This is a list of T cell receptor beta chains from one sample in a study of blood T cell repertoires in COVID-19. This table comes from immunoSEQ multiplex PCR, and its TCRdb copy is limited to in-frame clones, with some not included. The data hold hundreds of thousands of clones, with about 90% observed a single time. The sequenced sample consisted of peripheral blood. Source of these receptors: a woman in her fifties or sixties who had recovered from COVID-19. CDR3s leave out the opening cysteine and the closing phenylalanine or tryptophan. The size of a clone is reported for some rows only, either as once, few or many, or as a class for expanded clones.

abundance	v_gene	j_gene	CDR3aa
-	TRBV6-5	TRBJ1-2	ASRVPGNYGYT
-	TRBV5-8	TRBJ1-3	ASSLNREGNTIY
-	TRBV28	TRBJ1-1	ASSLWDRTNTEAF
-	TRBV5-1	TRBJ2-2	ASGVGGKSGELF
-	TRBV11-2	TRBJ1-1	ASSPRMLGIQEWGTEAF
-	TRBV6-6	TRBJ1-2	ASRQTGDPRNYGYT
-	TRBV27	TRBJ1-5	ASSLIGQPQH
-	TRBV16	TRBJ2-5	ASSQRGTGDETQY
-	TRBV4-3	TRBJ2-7	ASSYYDNDEQY
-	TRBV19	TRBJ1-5	ASSMGPEQGSFGGQPQH
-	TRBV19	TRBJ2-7	ASAGDASYEQY
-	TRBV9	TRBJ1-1	ASSVGGRPNTEAF
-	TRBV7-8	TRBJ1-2	ASSFPGSYGYT
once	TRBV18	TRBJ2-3	ASSPGLAGGPKDTQY
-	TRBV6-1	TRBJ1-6	ASSEPTGSSYNSPLH
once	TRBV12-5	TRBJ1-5	ASGLVLSTESNQPQH
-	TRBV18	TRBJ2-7	ASSVNRDTYEQY
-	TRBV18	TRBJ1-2	ASSPRTDYGYT
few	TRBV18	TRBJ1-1	ASSSLPDRDTEAF
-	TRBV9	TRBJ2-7	ASSVGGAGGQYEQY
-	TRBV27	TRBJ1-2	ASTSMPQGSRYGYT
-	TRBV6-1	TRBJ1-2	ASSEASRGYGYT
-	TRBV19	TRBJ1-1	ASSILSGYRGTEAF
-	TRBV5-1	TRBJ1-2	ASSSTGTAGANYGYT
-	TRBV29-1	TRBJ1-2	SVSHLWGGYT
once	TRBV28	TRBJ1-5	ASSFRGVNNQPQH
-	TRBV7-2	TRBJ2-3	ASSLRGLAGPMQY
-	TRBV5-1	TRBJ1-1	ASSPTGGAIEAF
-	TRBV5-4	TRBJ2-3	ARTGGDTQY
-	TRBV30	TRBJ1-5	AWSGGGNQPQH
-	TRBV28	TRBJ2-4	ASSLGQLAKNIQY
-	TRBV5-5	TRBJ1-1	ASSRDGDRVNTEAF
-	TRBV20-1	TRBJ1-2	SATAGDGYT
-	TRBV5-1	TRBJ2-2	ASSLVSRVTPFITTGELF
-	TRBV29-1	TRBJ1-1	SVEKRWEPEAF
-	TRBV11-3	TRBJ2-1	ASSLEGTSGSYYNEQF
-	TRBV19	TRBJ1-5	ASSPTDRGASIGSNQPQH
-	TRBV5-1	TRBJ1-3	ASSPPGDTIY
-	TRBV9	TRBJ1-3	ASSVASQGHSGNTIY
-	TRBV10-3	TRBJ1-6	AISELNSDSPLH
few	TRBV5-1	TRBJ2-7	ASSLNRDSTYEQY
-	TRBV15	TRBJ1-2	ATSRDSGGYT
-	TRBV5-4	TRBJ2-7	ATAGLAGGEQY
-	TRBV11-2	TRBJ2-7	ASSSKGGPGEQY
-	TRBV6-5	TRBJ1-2	ASSWDKGISGYT
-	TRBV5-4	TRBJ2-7	ASSRSSGTFYEQY
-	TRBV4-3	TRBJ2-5	ASSQGGHTQETQY
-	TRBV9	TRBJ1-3	ASSALGNTIY
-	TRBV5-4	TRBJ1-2	ASSLGTGRRTNYGYT
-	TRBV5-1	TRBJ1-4	ASSLETGGELF
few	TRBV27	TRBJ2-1	ASSLSHPNYGTYNEQF
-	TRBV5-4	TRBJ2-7	ASSLNGQGGY
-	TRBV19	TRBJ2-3	ASSIDTGFTDTQY
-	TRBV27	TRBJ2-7	ASSLSPLGQGIVYEQY
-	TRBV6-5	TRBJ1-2	ASSRATGGYGYT
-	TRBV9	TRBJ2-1	ASSVGGTVNEQF
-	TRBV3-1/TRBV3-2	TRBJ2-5	ASSQGRLDRVGTQY
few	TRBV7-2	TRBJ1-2	ASSTQRGANYGYT